This TCR beta chain originates from a study of chemoradiotherapy in HPV16-positive cancers. Looking at the study overall: Candidate HPV-specific T-cell clones and common TCR motifs came from functional assays in two HPV16-positive patients.

Study-level results: HPV-specific T cells were functionally defined from only a couple of HPV16-positive patients.

In the case of this clone: The antigen is undetermined.

The CDR3 contains 12 residues. Between the trimmed V and J ends, which lost 6 bases and 1 base, there was a span of 6 bases. The germline gives CDR1 SNHLY, CDR2 FYNNEI. The method was immunoSEQ multiplex PCR; TCRdb's version includes in-frame clones alone and lacks a portion of them. The profile covers fewer than 9,500 clones, with less than 75% appearing a single time and 9.1% taken by the ten largest. This material was collected from a patient who underwent chemoradiotherapy. The chain combines TRBV2 with TRBJ1-1; D uncertain. The receptor comes from a human donor with HPV-associated anogenital cancer. The CDR3 nucleotides are TGTGCCAGCAGACGGGAGAACACTGAAGCTTTCTTT. Translated, it gives CASRRENTEAFF.